The 9 T cell receptor beta chains below come from one sample, sequenced in a study of blood T cell repertoires in COVID-19. Libraries were prepared by immunoSEQ multiplex PCR; TCRdb keeps only in-frame clonotypes and omits some of them. The table includes some 250,000 clones, roughly 80% detected once. Sequencing was performed on peripheral blood. These receptors all come from a man between 50 and 59 years old with active or convalescent COVID-19.

This clone was seen once. The chain employs TRBV6-6 and TRBJ1-1; perhaps TRBD1 as D (5 bases). The CDR3 sequence is 14 residues long. Germline V gene data show CDR1 as MNHNY and CDR2 as SVGAGI (reference sequence). Trimming pared 5 bases from V and 1 base from J, leaving 11 bases between. The CDR3 here is CASSHRDRNTEAFF. As DNA, the CDR3 is TGTGCCAGCAGTCACCGTGACAGGAACACTGAAGCTTTCTTT.

The J gene is TRBJ2-3, the V gene TRBV6-5; 7 bases match TRBD1. V was pared by 4 bases and J by 5 bases, with 6 bases of the junction left unmatched. The CDR3 consists of 14 residues. CDR1 and CDR2 (germline): MNHEY, SVGAGI. As DNA, the CDR3 is TGTGCCAGCAGTTTTCACGGGACAGTAGATACGCAGTATTTT. Translation gives CASSFHGTVDTQYF.

CDR3 DNA sequence: TGTGCCAGCAGCGCCCCCGGGACTGGGAAGGGCGAGCAGTACTTC. Translating gives CASSAPGTGKGEQYF. V usage is TRBV5-4 and J usage is TRBJ2-7, with D possibly TRBD2 on 6 matching bases. V lost 4 bases and J 6 bases, leaving 20 bases between the germline ends. The germline gives CDR1 SGHNT, CDR2 YYREEE (reference sequence). This CDR3 has 15 amino acids.

The genes are TRBV27 and TRBJ1-3, with 8 bases fitting TRBD1. The CDR3 covers 15 residues. The germline V gene has CDR1 MNHEY and CDR2 SMNVEV (reference sequence). The J segment lost 1 base and the V segment lost 4 bases, leaving 3 bases of the junction unmatched. CDR3 DNA sequence: TGTGCCAGCAGTTCAGGGGGCGATTCTGGAAACACCATATATTTT. Translation: CASSSGGDSGNTIYF.

The chain joins TRBV11-2 to TRBJ1-6, with no clear D. The CDR3 has 16 amino acids. The ends were cut back, 0 bases at V and 5 bases at J, with 11 bases in the middle. Germline assignment: CDR1 SGHAT and CDR2 FQNNGV. The CDR3, as DNA: TGTGCCAGCAGCTTAGATACGTCAAGCAATAATTCACCCCTCCACTTT. It translates to CASSLDTSSNNSPLHF. The full variable domain, its missing parts supplied by reference TRBV11-2 and TRBJ1-6, is EAGVAQSPRYKIIEKRQSVAFWCNPISGHATLYWYQQILGQGPKLLIQFQNNGVVDDSQLPKDRFSAERLKGVDSTLKIQPAKLEDSAVYLCASSLDTSSNNSPLHFGNGTRLTVT.

The V and J genes are TRBV7-2 and TRBJ1-2; D not resolved. Looked up from germline, CDR1 is SGHTA and CDR2 is FQGNSA. V lost 1 base and J 1 base, leaving 10 bases between the germline ends. This CDR3 comprises 15 residues. The CDR3 DNA sequence: TGTGCCAGCAGCTTAGTAGGAGACGGTAACTATGGCTACACCTTC. It encodes CASSLVGDGNYGYTF.

The gene calls are TRBV30 and TRBJ1-3; perhaps TRBD1 as D (6 bases). The V end was cut by 5 bases, the J end by 0 bases, with 17 bases between. CDR3 length: 16 amino acids. Germline CDR1 and CDR2: GTSNPN and SVGIG (reference sequence). As DNA, the CDR3 is TGTGCCTGGCTACGCCGGGACATTGGCTCTGGAAACACCATATATTTT. This codes for CAWLRRDIGSGNTIYF.

This chain joins TRBV2 and TRBJ1-4; D remains unclear. CDR1 is SNHLY and CDR2 is FYNNEI in the germline V gene. Trimming removed 1 base from V and 5 bases from J, with 8 bases in between. This CDR3 spans 14 amino acids. The CDR3 DNA follows: TGTGCCAGCAGTGAAGGGAGTAGGAATGAAAAACTGTTTTTT. This encodes CASSEGSRNEKLFF.

The chain joins TRBV15 to TRBJ2-7; D is undetermined. V lost 3 bases and J lost 6, with 12 bases in between. Germline CDR1 is LNHNV and CDR2 is YYDKDF (reference sequence). The CDR3 has 13 residues. DNA for the CDR3: TGTGCCACCAGCAGGCCCGGCCCAGGCGAGCAGTACTTC. Translated, it gives CATSRPGPGEQYF.